These T cell receptor beta chains were read from a single sample in a study of cytomegalovirus exposure and HLA in healthy donors. Libraries were prepared by immunoSEQ multiplex PCR; TCRdb keeps only in-frame clonotypes and omits some of them. The data hold 150,000 to 200,000 clones, with around 80% observed a single time. The sequenced sample was PBMCs. Every receptor here comes from a woman in her twenties or thirties in good health and CMV-seronegative. Each CDR3 is given with its conserved first and last residue. The order of the fields is CDR3 protein, CDR3 DNA, J gene, D gene, clone size, V gene. A D gene is named only where the DNA matches it firmly. Clone size appears in some rows only: once, few, many, or a class for an expanded clone.

cdr3_aa: CASSPPGGSRAFF
cdr3_nt: TGTGCCAGCAGTCCGCCGGGCGGGTCCCGAGCTTTCTTT
j_call: TRBJ1-1
d_call: .
clone_size: .
v_call: TRBV6-6

cdr3_aa: CASSSGDSVLSYEQYF
cdr3_nt: TGCGCCAGCAGCTCGGGGGACAGCGTTTTGTCCTACGAGCAGTACTTC
j_call: TRBJ2-7
d_call: .
clone_size: .
v_call: TRBV5-1

cdr3_aa: CASSLKGLVAAGELFF
cdr3_nt: TGCGCCAGCAGCCTAAAGGGACTAGTTGCCGCCGGGGAGCTGTTTTTT
j_call: TRBJ2-2
d_call: TRBD2
clone_size: few
v_call: TRBV5-1

cdr3_aa: CASSDRGGLTGELFF
cdr3_nt: TGTGCCAGCAGCGATAGGGGAGGGCTCACCGGGGAGCTGTTTTTT
j_call: TRBJ2-2
d_call: TRBD2
clone_size: .
v_call: TRBV7-9

cdr3_aa: CASSELARSSYEQYF
cdr3_nt: TGTGCCAGCAGTGAACTAGCGAGAAGCTCCTACGAGCAGTACTTC
j_call: TRBJ2-7
d_call: .
clone_size: .
v_call: TRBV2

cdr3_aa: CASSIAGAGNSPLHF
cdr3_nt: TGTGCCAGTAGTATTGCAGGGGCTGGAAATTCACCCCTCCACTTT
j_call: TRBJ1-6
d_call: .
clone_size: .
v_call: TRBV19

cdr3_aa: CASSIRGQGIVKLFF
cdr3_nt: TGTGCCAGCAGTATCCGGGGACAGGGCATTGTAAAACTGTTTTTT
j_call: TRBJ1-4
d_call: TRBD1
clone_size: .
v_call: TRBV27

cdr3_aa: CASSFGGFRETQYF
cdr3_nt: TGCGCCAGCAGCTTCGGGGGATTCAGGGAGACCCAGTACTTC
j_call: TRBJ2-5
d_call: .
clone_size: once
v_call: TRBV5-1

cdr3_aa: CASSLAAAGGSAGELFF
cdr3_nt: TGCGCCAGCAGCTTGGCCGCCGCGGGGGGCAGCGCCGGGGAGCTGTTTTTT
j_call: TRBJ2-2
d_call: TRBD2
clone_size: once
v_call: TRBV5-1

cdr3_aa: CASSPSRTGVGTEAFF
cdr3_nt: TGTGCCAGCTCACCATCCCGGACAGGGGTCGGCACTGAAGCTTTCTTT
j_call: TRBJ1-1
d_call: TRBD1
clone_size: .
v_call: TRBV18

cdr3_aa: CASSSQGGDTQYF
cdr3_nt: TGTGCCAGCAGCTCCCAGGGCGGAGATACGCAGTATTTT
j_call: TRBJ2-3
d_call: .
clone_size: .
v_call: TRBV7-9

cdr3_aa: CASSTPRGGGPQRQFF
cdr3_nt: TGCGCCAGCAGTACGCCCCGAGGGGGGGGGCCCCAAAGGCAGTTCTTC
j_call: TRBJ2-1
d_call: .
clone_size: .
v_call: TRBV5-1

cdr3_aa: CASSRSGGAGETQYF
cdr3_nt: TGTGCCAGCAGCCGTAGCGGGGGGGCGGGAGAGACCCAGTACTTC
j_call: TRBJ2-5
d_call: TRBD2
clone_size: once
v_call: TRBV7-9

cdr3_aa: CASSHATQGRGSGANVLTF
cdr3_nt: TGCGCCAGCAGCCATGCAACACAGGGTCGGGGCTCTGGGGCCAACGTCCTGACTTTC
j_call: TRBJ2-6
d_call: .
clone_size: .
v_call: TRBV4-3

cdr3_aa: CASSWLITGELFF
cdr3_nt: TGTGCCAGCAGTTGGCTGATCACCGGGGAGCTGTTTTTT
j_call: TRBJ2-2
d_call: .
clone_size: .
v_call: TRBV27

cdr3_aa: CASSLGGDSSYEQYF
cdr3_nt: TGTGCCAGCAGTTTAGGAGGGGACTCCTCCTACGAGCAGTACTTC
j_call: TRBJ2-7
d_call: .
clone_size: .
v_call: TRBV7-6

cdr3_aa: CASSFTGGNTEAFF
cdr3_nt: TGTGCCAGCAGTTTTACAGGGGGGAACACTGAAGCTTTCTTT
j_call: TRBJ1-1
d_call: TRBD1
clone_size: .
v_call: TRBV2

cdr3_aa: CASSGTSGGSYNEQFF
cdr3_nt: TGTGCCAGCAGCGGAACGAGCGGGGGATCCTACAATGAGCAGTTCTTC
j_call: TRBJ2-1
d_call: TRBD2
clone_size: few
v_call: TRBV9

cdr3_aa: CASSLVRQGLREQYF
cdr3_nt: TGTGCCAGCAGCTTGGTGCGCCAGGGGTTGAGGGAGCAGTACTTC
j_call: TRBJ2-7
d_call: .
clone_size: .
v_call: TRBV11-2

cdr3_aa: CAIRPWTSGGVGGETQYF
cdr3_nt: TGTGCCATCAGGCCCTGGACTAGCGGGGGGGTGGGCGGAGAGACCCAGTACTTC
j_call: TRBJ2-5
d_call: TRBD2
clone_size: .
v_call: TRBV10-3

cdr3_aa: CASSLSRLGGGEQYF
cdr3_nt: TGTGCCAGCAGTTTATCGCGGTTGGGGGGTGGTGAGCAGTACTTC
j_call: TRBJ2-7
d_call: .
clone_size: few
v_call: TRBV27

cdr3_aa: CASSLSAGGYEQYF
cdr3_nt: TGTGCCAGCAGTTTATCGGCAGGGGGCTACGAGCAGTACTTC
j_call: TRBJ2-7
d_call: TRBD1
clone_size: .
v_call: TRBV27

cdr3_aa: CASSDPHSGGQETQYF
cdr3_nt: TGTGCCAGCAGTGACCCCCACAGCGGGGGGCAAGAGACCCAGTACTTC
j_call: TRBJ2-5
d_call: TRBD2
clone_size: .
v_call: TRBV2

cdr3_aa: CASSLAVFGDEKLFF
cdr3_nt: TGTGCCAGCAGCTTAGCCGTATTCGGGGATGAAAAACTGTTTTTT
j_call: TRBJ1-4
d_call: .
clone_size: .
v_call: TRBV7-2

cdr3_aa: CASSPNQRPTTETQYF
cdr3_nt: TGTGCCAGCAGCCCCAACCAGCGACCAACCACAGAGACCCAGTACTTC
j_call: TRBJ2-5
d_call: .
clone_size: .
v_call: TRBV21-1

cdr3_aa: CASSRGGTYEQYF
cdr3_nt: TGTGCCAGTAGTAGGGGGGGAACCTACGAGCAGTACTTC
j_call: TRBJ2-7
d_call: TRBD2
clone_size: once
v_call: TRBV19

cdr3_aa: CSVPGQGARPEETQYF
cdr3_nt: TGCAGCGTCCCGGGACAGGGGGCACGACCGGAAGAGACCCAGTACTTC
j_call: TRBJ2-5
d_call: TRBD1
clone_size: .
v_call: TRBV29-1

cdr3_aa: CASSGGAVNEKLFF
cdr3_nt: TGTGCCAGCAGTGGTGGGGCTGTAAATGAAAAACTGTTTTTT
j_call: TRBJ1-4
d_call: .
clone_size: .
v_call: TRBV25-1

cdr3_aa: CASSPGTYGYTF
cdr3_nt: TGTGCCAGCAGCCCAGGAACCTATGGCTACACCTTC
j_call: TRBJ1-2
d_call: .
clone_size: .
v_call: TRBV5-5

cdr3_aa: CSVNRGRNTEAFF
cdr3_nt: TGCAGCGTTAACAGGGGCCGGAACACTGAAGCTTTCTTT
j_call: TRBJ1-1
d_call: TRBD1
clone_size: once
v_call: TRBV29-1

cdr3_aa: CASSLGQGAPYEQYF
cdr3_nt: TGTGCCAGCAGCTTGGGTCAGGGGGCACCTTACGAGCAGTACTTC
j_call: TRBJ2-7
d_call: TRBD1
clone_size: .
v_call: TRBV5-8

cdr3_aa: CASSYSGGKLFF
cdr3_nt: TGTGCCAGCAGTTACTCCGGGGGAAAACTGTTTTTT
j_call: TRBJ1-4
d_call: .
clone_size: few
v_call: TRBV6-5

cdr3_aa: CAFTRDNNYEQYF
cdr3_nt: TGTGCCTTTACTCGGGACAACAATTACGAGCAGTACTTC
j_call: TRBJ2-7
d_call: .
clone_size: once
v_call: TRBV30

cdr3_aa: CASSQSYEQYF
cdr3_nt: TGTGCCAGCTCACAGTCCTACGAGCAGTACTTC
j_call: TRBJ2-7
d_call: .
clone_size: .
v_call: TRBV28

cdr3_aa: CASSYMGVQPQHF
cdr3_nt: TGTGCCAGCAGTTACATGGGCGTTCAGCCCCAGCATTTT
j_call: TRBJ1-5
d_call: .
clone_size: .
v_call: TRBV6-5

cdr3_aa: CASSEAGGNQPQHF
cdr3_nt: TGTGCCAGCAGTGAAGCGGGAGGAAATCAGCCCCAGCATTTT
j_call: TRBJ1-5
d_call: .
clone_size: few
v_call: TRBV6-1

cdr3_aa: CASSLASGGEKLFF
cdr3_nt: TGTGCCAGCAGTTTGGCCTCAGGGGGTGAAAAACTGTTTTTT
j_call: TRBJ1-4
d_call: TRBD1
clone_size: .
v_call: TRBV27

cdr3_aa: CASSSGDGNEQYF
cdr3_nt: TGTGCCAGTTCGTCAGGGGATGGAAACGAGCAGTACTTC
j_call: TRBJ2-7
d_call: .
clone_size: .
v_call: TRBV19

cdr3_aa: CAWARGTTESRPQHF
cdr3_nt: .
j_call: TRBJ1-5
d_call: .
clone_size: once
v_call: TRBV30

cdr3_aa: CASSLSGNSYNEQFF
cdr3_nt: TGCGCCAGCAGCTTGTCAGGCAACTCCTACAATGAGCAGTTCTTC
j_call: TRBJ2-1
d_call: .
clone_size: few
v_call: TRBV5-1

cdr3_aa: CASSSRQGNTEAFF
cdr3_nt: TGTGCCAGCAGCTCACGACAGGGGAACACTGAAGCTTTCTTT
j_call: TRBJ1-1
d_call: TRBD1
clone_size: .
v_call: TRBV5-4